The rows below give T cell receptor beta chains drawn from one sample of a study of PD-1 blockade in classical Hodgkin lymphoma. The method was immunoSEQ multiplex PCR; TCRdb's version includes in-frame clones alone and lacks a portion of them. The sample lists 35,000 to 55,000 clones; around three quarters were seen once. The sequencing here drew on peripheral blood mononuclear cells (PBMCs), taken before the second cycle of nivolumab. These receptors were taken from a human donor with classical Hodgkin lymphoma. Each CDR3 is given with its conserved first and last residue. The D gene is left open where the match is weak. The size of a clone is reported for some rows only, either as once, few or many, or as a class for expanded clones.

D gene: TRBD1
J gene: TRBJ2-5
V gene: TRBV19
clone size: .
CDR3 protein: CASSGTVKETQYF

D gene: .
J gene: TRBJ2-7
V gene: TRBV9
clone size: once
CDR3 protein: CASSGHQGHTPYEQYF

D gene: .
J gene: TRBJ2-2
V gene: TRBV6-6
clone size: .
CDR3 protein: CASSYEGVPNTGELFF

D gene: TRBD1
J gene: TRBJ2-1
V gene: TRBV27
clone size: .
CDR3 protein: CASSFRQGNYNEQFF

D gene: .
J gene: TRBJ1-1
V gene: TRBV19
clone size: .
CDR3 protein: CASSGYRENTEAFF

D gene: .
J gene: TRBJ2-7
V gene: TRBV19
clone size: .
CDR3 protein: CASSIRTGSDEQYF

D gene: .
J gene: TRBJ2-5
V gene: TRBV6-5
clone size: .
CDR3 protein: CASSPVQLQETQYF

D gene: TRBD1
J gene: TRBJ2-1
V gene: TRBV18
clone size: .
CDR3 protein: CASSGGQGEVNEQFF

D gene: TRBD1
J gene: TRBJ2-6
V gene: TRBV7-3
clone size: .
CDR3 protein: CASRPGTGAGANVLTF

D gene: .
J gene: TRBJ1-6
V gene: TRBV6-5
clone size: few
CDR3 protein: CASTTGKSPLHF

D gene: TRBD2
J gene: TRBJ2-7
V gene: TRBV27
clone size: .
CDR3 protein: CASSVLADYEQYF

D gene: TRBD1
J gene: TRBJ1-4
V gene: TRBV6-5
clone size: .
CDR3 protein: CASSYAGGLLEKLFF

D gene: .
J gene: TRBJ2-2
V gene: TRBV27
clone size: .
CDR3 protein: CASYHYGVAENTGELFF

D gene: .
J gene: TRBJ1-2
V gene: TRBV6-6
clone size: .
CDR3 protein: CASSPRVQNGGYTF

D gene: .
J gene: TRBJ1-1
V gene: TRBV6-1
clone size: few
CDR3 protein: CASSEVPRPEAFF

D gene: .
J gene: TRBJ2-5
V gene: TRBV10-3
clone size: .
CDR3 protein: CASGTVLWETQYF

D gene: .
J gene: TRBJ1-1
V gene: TRBV2
clone size: medium-sized
CDR3 protein: CASSEESTGKAFF

D gene: .
J gene: TRBJ1-1
V gene: TRBV29-1
clone size: few
CDR3 protein: CSVGVVGLGEAFF

D gene: .
J gene: TRBJ1-2
V gene: TRBV27
clone size: .
CDR3 protein: CASSLSQDYYGYTF

D gene: .
J gene: TRBJ2-2
V gene: TRBV27
clone size: .
CDR3 protein: CASSPMNTGELFF

D gene: .
J gene: TRBJ2-2
V gene: TRBV28
clone size: .
CDR3 protein: CASSSRPGELFF

D gene: .
J gene: TRBJ1-6
V gene: TRBV6-1
clone size: few
CDR3 protein: CASSEWRDWNSPLHF

D gene: TRBD2
J gene: TRBJ2-1
V gene: TRBV5-4
clone size: .
CDR3 protein: CASSSTGLVFYNEQFF

D gene: .
J gene: TRBJ2-1
V gene: TRBV10-3
clone size: once
CDR3 protein: CAITSAGQEQFF

D gene: .
J gene: TRBJ2-4
V gene: TRBV5-1
clone size: few
CDR3 protein: CASSLNQGGKNIQYF

D gene: .
J gene: TRBJ1-2
V gene: TRBV7-2
clone size: .
CDR3 protein: CASSTTFTTENYGYTF

D gene: .
J gene: TRBJ1-1
V gene: TRBV7-9
clone size: .
CDR3 protein: CASSLGGGNTEAFF

D gene: .
J gene: TRBJ2-7
V gene: TRBV27
clone size: few
CDR3 protein: CASSLSRGYEQYF

D gene: .
J gene: TRBJ1-1
V gene: TRBV9
clone size: .
CDR3 protein: CASSPPGGGPEAFF

D gene: TRBD1
J gene: TRBJ1-1
V gene: TRBV19
clone size: few
CDR3 protein: CASRTGRNTEAFF

D gene: .
J gene: TRBJ1-2
V gene: TRBV5-7
clone size: .
CDR3 protein: CASSIERYFNYGYTF

D gene: TRBD1
J gene: TRBJ1-2
V gene: TRBV6-5
clone size: .
CDR3 protein: CASSRTGDGYTF

D gene: .
J gene: TRBJ1-2
V gene: TRBV27
clone size: .
CDR3 protein: CASSLGTPNYGYTF

D gene: .
J gene: TRBJ2-7
V gene: TRBV28
clone size: few
CDR3 protein: CASSPLGAYEQYF

D gene: TRBD2
J gene: TRBJ2-3
V gene: TRBV9
clone size: .
CDR3 protein: CASSAGAGGATDTQYF

D gene: .
J gene: TRBJ2-7
V gene: TRBV7-9
clone size: .
CDR3 protein: CASSGDLSYEQYF

D gene: .
J gene: TRBJ2-7
V gene: TRBV15
clone size: few
CDR3 protein: CATSREENEQYF

D gene: TRBD1
J gene: TRBJ2-7
V gene: TRBV28
clone size: once
CDR3 protein: CASKGPGTANEQYF

D gene: .
J gene: TRBJ2-7
V gene: TRBV11-1
clone size: .
CDR3 protein: CASSLAAYEQYF

D gene: .
J gene: TRBJ1-2
V gene: TRBV9
clone size: .
CDR3 protein: CASSVGDTNYGYTF

D gene: TRBD2
J gene: TRBJ2-1
V gene: TRBV9
clone size: .
CDR3 protein: CARFLVETSGRNKIDNEQFF

D gene: .
J gene: TRBJ2-7
V gene: TRBV19
clone size: .
CDR3 protein: CASERRGSSYEQYF

D gene: .
J gene: TRBJ2-2
V gene: TRBV5-4
clone size: .
CDR3 protein: CASRYKNTGELFF

D gene: .
J gene: TRBJ2-2
V gene: TRBV6-5
clone size: .
CDR3 protein: CASSYSLVETGELFF

D gene: TRBD1
J gene: TRBJ2-7
V gene: TRBV5-4
clone size: few
CDR3 protein: CASSLGPEQGAYEQYF

D gene: .
J gene: TRBJ1-1
V gene: TRBV30
clone size: few
CDR3 protein: CAWRDSTEAFF

D gene: .
J gene: TRBJ1-3
V gene: TRBV19
clone size: .
CDR3 protein: CATKYSLSAANTIYF